Each of the 10 T cell receptor beta chains below was sequenced from the same sample in a study of cytomegalovirus exposure and HLA in healthy donors. Sequenced by immunoSEQ multiplex PCR; TCRdb stores in-frame clones only, minus some. The sample lists around 170,000 clones; 88% were seen once. Material: PBMCs. Source of these receptors: a man between 18 and 35 years old in good health and CMV-seronegative.

This clone appeared a single time. V and J are TRBV27 and TRBJ2-1; no reliable D call. Deletions cut 3 bases from V and 2 bases from J, with 2 bases between. Germline CDR1 MNHEY, CDR2 SMNVEV (reference sequence). This CDR3 has 12 residues. The CDR3, as DNA: TGTGCCAGCAGTTTCGCCTACAATGAGCAGTTCTTC. It specifies CASSFAYNEQFF.

The V call is TRBV5-1, the J call TRBJ1-5, with D tentatively TRBD1 (5 bases). Germline CDR1 and CDR2: SGHRS and YFSETQ. The V end was cut by 4 bases, the J end by 2 bases, with 10 bases between. The CDR3 contains 14 residues. The CDR3 spells CASSPGHGNQPQHF. Here the CDR3 DNA reads TGCGCCAGCAGCCCAGGGCACGGCAATCAGCCCCAGCATTTT.

This sequence joins TRBV7-2 and TRBJ2-3; D is perhaps TRBD1 (5 bases). The CDR3 totals 13 residues. V was pared by 2 bases and J by 7 bases, with 10 bases between. The germline CDR1 and CDR2 sequences are SGHTA and FQGNSA. The CDR3 loop is CASSLQGRNTQYF. The CDR3 nucleotides are TGTGCCAGCAGCTTACAGGGTAGGAATACGCAGTATTTT.

V and J are TRBV29-1 and TRBJ2-6; TRBD2 might be the D (5 bases). Trimming cost V 6 bases and J 3 bases, with 15 bases left between them. Germline CDR1 is SQVTM and CDR2 is ANQGSEA. The CDR3 has 15 residues. The CDR3 DNA reads as TGCAGCGTCGGACTCCCAGCCAGTGGGGCCAACGTCCTGACTTTC. Amino acids: CSVGLPASGANVLTF.

V and J are TRBV29-1 and TRBJ2-2, with a possible D match to TRBD1 (5 bases). V lost 5 bases and J lost 6, with 16 bases in between. Germline-derived CDR1 and CDR2 are SQVTM and ANQGSEA. The CDR3 consists of 14 residues. CDR3 coding DNA: TGCAGCGTTCTTCAGGACACTCCAGCCGGGGAGCTGTTTTTT. The encoded protein is CSVLQDTPAGELFF.

The genes are TRBV4-1 and TRBJ2-3; 10 nucleotides match TRBD2. The junction had 5 bases not matched to a gene; V was cut back by 0 bases and J by 5 bases. Germline V CDR1 and CDR2: MGHRA, YSYEKL. There are 16 residues in the CDR3. The CDR3 DNA reads as TGCGCCAGCAGCCAAGAAGGAGCGGGGGGGATAGATACGCAGTATTTT. Amino acids: CASSQEGAGGIDTQYF.

The CDR3: CASSLRTGLAEAFF. DNA for the CDR3: TGTGCCAGCAGCTTACGGACAGGGCTCGCTGAAGCTTTCTTT. This chain connects TRBV11-2 to TRBJ1-1; 8 bases agree with TRBD1. J lost 6 bases, V lost 2 bases, and 5 bases had no gene match. CDR1 and CDR2 from the germline V gene are SGHAT and FQNNGV. The CDR3 sequence is 14 residues long.

The J gene is TRBJ2-1, the V gene TRBV10-3; unclear D gene. The CDR3 consists of 12 residues. Germline V gene sequence: CDR1 ENHRY, CDR2 SYGVKD. V lost 3 bases, J lost 8 bases, and 8 bases lay in between. The CDR3 DNA is TGTGCCATCAGTGAACGAGTGGATGAGCAGTTCTTC. Protein sequence: CAISERVDEQFF.

The CDR3 spells CASSPGTGEWYEQYF. CDR3 in DNA: TGTGCCAGCAGCCCCGGGACAGGGGAATGGTACGAGCAGTACTTC. J is TRBJ2-7 and V is TRBV5-6; TRBD1 matches 10 bases. J was trimmed by 4 bases and V by 4 bases; bases with no gene match: 8. The CDR3 totals 15 residues. Germline CDR1 is SGHDT and CDR2 is YYEEEE. Full variable domain (outside the CDR3, taken from reference TRBV5-6 and TRBJ2-7): DAGVTQSPTHLIKTRGQQVTLRCSPKSGHDTVSWYQQALGQGPQFIFQYYEEEERQRGNFPDRFSGHQFPNYSSELNVNALLLGDSALYLCASSPGTGEWYEQYFGPGTRLTVT.

The rearrangement links TRBV6-5 to TRBJ2-5; TRBD1 aligns across 7 bases. This CDR3 region has 15 residues. Germline CDR1 MNHEY, CDR2 SVGAGI. Trimming took 6 bases from V and 5 from J; bases not matched to a gene: 12. The CDR3 nucleotides are TGTGCCAGCAGCCGAGCCGGGACAGCTAGGGAGACCCAGTACTTC. Protein sequence: CASSRAGTARETQYF.